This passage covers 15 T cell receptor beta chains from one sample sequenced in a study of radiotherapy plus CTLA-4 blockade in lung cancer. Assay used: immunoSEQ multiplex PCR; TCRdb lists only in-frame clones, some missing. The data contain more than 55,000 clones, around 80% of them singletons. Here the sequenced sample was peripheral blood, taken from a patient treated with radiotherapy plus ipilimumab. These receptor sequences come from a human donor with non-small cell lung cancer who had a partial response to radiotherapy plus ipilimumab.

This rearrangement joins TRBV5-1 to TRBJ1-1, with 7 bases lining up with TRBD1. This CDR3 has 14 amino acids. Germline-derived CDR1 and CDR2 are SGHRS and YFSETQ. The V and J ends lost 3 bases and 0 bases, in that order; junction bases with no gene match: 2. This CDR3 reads CASSWDSMNTEAFF. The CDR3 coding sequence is TGCGCCAGCAGCTGGGACAGTATGAACACTGAAGCTTTCTTT.

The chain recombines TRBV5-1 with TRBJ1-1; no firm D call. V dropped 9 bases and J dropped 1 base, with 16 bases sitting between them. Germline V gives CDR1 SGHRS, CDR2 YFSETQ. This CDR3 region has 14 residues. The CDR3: CATSPSGGNTEAFF. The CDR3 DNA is TGCGCCACCTCCCCATCGGGTGGGAACACTGAAGCTTTCTTT. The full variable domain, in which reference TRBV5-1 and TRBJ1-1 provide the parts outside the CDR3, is KAGVTQTPRYLIKTRGQQVTLSCSPISGHRSVSWYQQTPGQGLQFLFEYFSETQRNKGNFPGRFSGRQFSNSRSEMNVSTLELGDSALYLCATSPSGGNTEAFFGQGTRLTVV.

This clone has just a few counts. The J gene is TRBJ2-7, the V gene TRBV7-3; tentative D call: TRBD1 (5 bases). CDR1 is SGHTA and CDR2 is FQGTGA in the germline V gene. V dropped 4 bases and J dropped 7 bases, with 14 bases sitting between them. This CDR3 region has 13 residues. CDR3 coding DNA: TGTGCCAGCAGCTCACAGGTGGCCGGGGAGCAGTACTTC. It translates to CASSSQVAGEQYF.

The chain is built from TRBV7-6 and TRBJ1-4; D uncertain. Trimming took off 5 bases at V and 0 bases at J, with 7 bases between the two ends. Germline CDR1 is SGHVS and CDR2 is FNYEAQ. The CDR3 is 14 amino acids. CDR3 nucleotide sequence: TGTGCCAGCAGCCTTCTTACAACTAATGAAAAACTGTTTTTT. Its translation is CASSLLTTNEKLFF.

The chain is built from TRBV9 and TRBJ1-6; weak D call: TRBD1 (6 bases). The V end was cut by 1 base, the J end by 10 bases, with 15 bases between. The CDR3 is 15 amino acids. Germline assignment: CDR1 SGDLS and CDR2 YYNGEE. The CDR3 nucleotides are TGTGCCAGCAGCGTAACAGGGAACCAGGGGTCACCCCTCCACTTT. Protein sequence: CASSVTGNQGSPLHF.

CDR3 sequence reads: CASSIEQRGGNNEQFF. The CDR3 DNA follows: TGTGCCAGTAGTATTGAGCAACGGGGGGGCAACAATGAGCAGTTCTTC. J is TRBJ2-1 and V is TRBV19; 8 bases agree with TRBD2. V lost 3 bases to trimming and J lost 5 bases; unmatched junction nucleotides: 9. This CDR3 is built from 16 residues. Germline-derived CDR1 and CDR2 are LNHDA and SQIVND (reference sequence).

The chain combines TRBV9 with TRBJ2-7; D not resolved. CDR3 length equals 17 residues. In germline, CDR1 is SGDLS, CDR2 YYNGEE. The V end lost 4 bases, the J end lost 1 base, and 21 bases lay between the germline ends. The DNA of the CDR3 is TGTGCCAGCAGCCCCCCCTCATACAGTCGCTTTTCCTACGAGCAGTACTTC. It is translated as CASSPPSYSRFSYEQYF. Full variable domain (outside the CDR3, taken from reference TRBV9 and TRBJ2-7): DSGVTQTPKHLITATGQRVTLRCSPRSGDLSVYWYQQSLDQGLQFLIQYYNGEERAKGNILERFSAQQFPDLHSELNLSSLELGDSALYFCASSPPSYSRFSYEQYFGPGTRLTVT.

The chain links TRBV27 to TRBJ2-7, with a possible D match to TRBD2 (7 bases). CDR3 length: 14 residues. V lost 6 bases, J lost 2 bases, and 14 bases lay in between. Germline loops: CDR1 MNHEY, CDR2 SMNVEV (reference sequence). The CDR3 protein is CASSRGANTYEQYF. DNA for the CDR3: TGTGCCAGCAGCCGGGGGGCCAATACCTACGAGCAGTACTTC.

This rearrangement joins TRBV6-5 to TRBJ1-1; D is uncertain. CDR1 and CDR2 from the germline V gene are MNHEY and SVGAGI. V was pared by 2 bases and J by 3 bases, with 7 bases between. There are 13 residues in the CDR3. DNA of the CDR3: TGTGCCAGCAGTTACCCGGGGTACACTGAAGCTTTCTTT. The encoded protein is CASSYPGYTEAFF.

Here the CDR3 DNA reads TGTGCCAGCAGCTTAGAGGCTAGCGGGAGGGCCCAGTACTTC. Its translation is CASSLEASGRAQYF. The V and J genes are TRBV7-7 and TRBJ2-5; TRBD2 matches at 12 bases. The trim removed 1 base at V and 9 bases at J, leaving 3 bases unmatched. Per germline, CDR1 SSHAT and CDR2 FNYEAQ (reference sequence). The CDR3 runs to 14 residues.

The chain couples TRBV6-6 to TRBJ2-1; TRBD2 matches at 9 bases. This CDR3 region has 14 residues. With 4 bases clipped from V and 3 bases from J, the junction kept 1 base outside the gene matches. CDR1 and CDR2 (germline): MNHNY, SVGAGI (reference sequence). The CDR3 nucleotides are TGTGCCAGCAGTTCACTAGCGGGCTACAATGAGCAGTTCTTC. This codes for CASSSLAGYNEQFF.

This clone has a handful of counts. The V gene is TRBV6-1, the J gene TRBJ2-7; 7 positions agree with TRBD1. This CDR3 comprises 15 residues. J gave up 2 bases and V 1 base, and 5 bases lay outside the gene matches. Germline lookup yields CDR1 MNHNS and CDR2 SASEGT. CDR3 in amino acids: CASSEGGQLTYEQYF. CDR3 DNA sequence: TGTGCCAGCAGTGAAGGGGGACAGCTAACCTACGAGCAGTACTTC.

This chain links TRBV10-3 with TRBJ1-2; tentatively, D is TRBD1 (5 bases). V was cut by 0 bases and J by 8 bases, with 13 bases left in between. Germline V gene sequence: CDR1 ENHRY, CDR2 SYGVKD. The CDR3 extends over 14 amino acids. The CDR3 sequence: CAISESKGARGYTF. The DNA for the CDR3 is TGTGCCATCAGTGAGTCCAAAGGGGCGCGCGGCTACACCTTC.

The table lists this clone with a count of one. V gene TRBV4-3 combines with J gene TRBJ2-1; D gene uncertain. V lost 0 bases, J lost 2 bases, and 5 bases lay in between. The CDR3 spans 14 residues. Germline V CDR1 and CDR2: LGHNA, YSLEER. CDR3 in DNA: TGCGCCAGCAGCCAAGATGGCACCTACAATGAGCAGTTCTTC. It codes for CASSQDGTYNEQFF.

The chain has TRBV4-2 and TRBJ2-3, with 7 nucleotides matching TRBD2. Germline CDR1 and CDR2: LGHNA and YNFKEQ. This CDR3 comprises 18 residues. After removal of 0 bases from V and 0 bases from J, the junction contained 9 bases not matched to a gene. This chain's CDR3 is CASSQESSGETSTDTQYF. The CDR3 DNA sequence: TGTGCCAGCAGCCAAGAATCCAGCGGGGAGACTAGCACAGATACGCAGTATTTT.